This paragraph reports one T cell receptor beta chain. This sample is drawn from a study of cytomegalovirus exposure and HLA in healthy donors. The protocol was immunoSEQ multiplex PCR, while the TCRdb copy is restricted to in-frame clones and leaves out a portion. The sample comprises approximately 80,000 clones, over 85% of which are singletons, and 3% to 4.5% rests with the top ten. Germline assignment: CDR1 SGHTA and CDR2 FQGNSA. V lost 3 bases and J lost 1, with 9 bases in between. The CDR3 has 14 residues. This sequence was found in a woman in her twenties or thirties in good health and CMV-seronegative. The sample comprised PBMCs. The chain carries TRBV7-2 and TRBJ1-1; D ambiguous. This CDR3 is CASSFRGSNTEAFF. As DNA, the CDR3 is TGTGCCAGCAGCTTCCGAGGATCGAACACTGAAGCTTTCTTT.